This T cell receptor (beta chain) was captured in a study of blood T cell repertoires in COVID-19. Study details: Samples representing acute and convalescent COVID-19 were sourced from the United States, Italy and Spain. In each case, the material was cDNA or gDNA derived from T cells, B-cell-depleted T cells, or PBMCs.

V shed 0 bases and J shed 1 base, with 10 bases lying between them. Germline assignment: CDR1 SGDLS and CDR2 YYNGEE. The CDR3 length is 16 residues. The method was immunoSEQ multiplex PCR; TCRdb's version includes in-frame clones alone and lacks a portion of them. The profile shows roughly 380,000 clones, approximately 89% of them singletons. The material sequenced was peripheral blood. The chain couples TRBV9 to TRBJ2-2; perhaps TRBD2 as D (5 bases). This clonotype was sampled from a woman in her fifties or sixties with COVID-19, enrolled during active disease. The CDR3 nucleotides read TGTGCCAGCAGCGTAGCTGGAGGATTGAACACCGGGGAGCTGTTTTTT. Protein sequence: CASSVAGGLNTGELFF. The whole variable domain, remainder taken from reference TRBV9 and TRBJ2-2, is DSGVTQTPKHLITATGQRVTLRCSPRSGDLSVYWYQQSLDQGLQFLIQYYNGEERAKGNILERFSAQQFPDLHSELNLSSLELGDSALYFCASSVAGGLNTGELFFGEGSRLTVL.